This T cell receptor beta chain was sequenced during a study of blood T cell repertoires in COVID-19. Turning to the study itself: T cells, B-cell-depleted T cells, or PBMCs provided the cDNA or gDNA that served as material.

Germline-derived CDR1 and CDR2 are SGHDN and FVKESK. There are 14 residues in the CDR3. With 2 bases clipped from V and 4 bases from J, the junction kept 2 bases outside the gene matches. As processed by the authors: Reference gene primer amplification in the assay estimated nucleated cell counts. TCRdb's copy holds only in-frame clones and misses some; the assay was immunoSEQ multiplex PCR. The DNA was the basis for D and trimming; V, J and clone size are from that table. This sample has roughly 190,000 clones; approximately 86% occur once, and the top ten carry over 7%. Sequencing used peripheral blood. The rearrangement joins TRBV14 to TRBJ2-5; 9 nucleotides align to TRBD2. The TCR was taken from a woman aged 80 or over in a cohort sampled during active or convalescent COVID-19. CDR3 sequence reads: CASSQNSGGETQYF. DNA for the CDR3: TGTGCCAGCAGCCAAAATAGCGGGGGAGAGACCCAGTACTTC.